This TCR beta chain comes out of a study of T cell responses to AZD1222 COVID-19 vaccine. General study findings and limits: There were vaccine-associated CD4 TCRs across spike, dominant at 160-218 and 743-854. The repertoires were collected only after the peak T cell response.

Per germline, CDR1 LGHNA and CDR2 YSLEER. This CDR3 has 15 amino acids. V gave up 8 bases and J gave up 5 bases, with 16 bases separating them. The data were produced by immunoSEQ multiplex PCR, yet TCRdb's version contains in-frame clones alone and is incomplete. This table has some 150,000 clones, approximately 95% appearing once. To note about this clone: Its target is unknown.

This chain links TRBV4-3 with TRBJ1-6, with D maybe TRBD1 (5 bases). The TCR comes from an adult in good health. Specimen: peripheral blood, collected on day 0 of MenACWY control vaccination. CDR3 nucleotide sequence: TGCGCCAGCTCCGAAGGTAGACAGCATAATTCACCCCTCCACTTT. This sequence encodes CASSEGRQHNSPLHF.